One and the same sample provided the 26 T cell receptor beta chains below, sequenced in a study of beta chain features in type 1 diabetes. Antigen specificity for these receptors is unknown. Study-wide results and caveats: TCRB CDR3s from Type 1 diabetes patients were moderately but significantly shorter in all four CD4+ subsets.

Since all of the isolated RNA was reverse transcribed, expressed TCRB transcripts were what got sequenced. Sequenced by immunoSEQ multiplex PCR; TCRdb stores in-frame clones only, minus some. The sample yields some 660,000 clones, over 13% seen once. Sequenced: naive CD4+ T cells from blood. Every receptor here comes from a man aged 18 to 29 with type 1 diabetes.

This clone was detected only a few times. The V gene is TRBV18, the J gene TRBJ2-1, with TRBD2 identical over 14 bases. The germline V gene has CDR1 KGHSH and CDR2 LQKENI. After removal of 5 bases from V and 1 base from J, the junction contained 4 bases not matched to a gene. This CDR3 comprises 17 residues. DNA of the CDR3: TGTGCCAGCTCATCGACTAGCGGGAGGGGGTCCTACAATGAGCAGTTCTTC. It codes for CASSSTSGRGSYNEQFF.

The CDR3 sequence: CASSLSVTATNEKLFF. CDR3 DNA sequence: TGTGCCAGCAGCTTGTCAGTGACAGCTACTAATGAAAAACTGTTTTTT. J is TRBJ1-4 and V is TRBV7-2; maybe TRBD1 (5 bases). The CDR3 is 16 amino acids. CDR1 is SGHTA and CDR2 is FQGNSA in the germline V gene. V was clipped by 3 bases and J by 2 bases, with 13 bases between them.

J is TRBJ1-4 and V is TRBV5-6; D perhaps matches TRBD1 (5 bases). Germline CDR1 and CDR2: SGHDT and YYEEEE. The CDR3 has 14 residues. Trimming stripped 3 bases from V and 12 bases from J, with 18 bases between. In nucleotides, the CDR3 is TGTGCCAGCAGCTCGACTGCCCGGGGACGGGAACTGTTTTTT. It translates to CASSSTARGRELFF.

The chain carries TRBV4-2 and TRBJ2-6; either TRBD1 or TRBD2 may fit D (5 bases each). The CDR3 is made up of 16 amino acids. Trimming left V 3 bases short and J 0 bases short, with 9 bases between. CDR1 LGHNA and CDR2 YNFKEQ come from the germline V gene. The DNA for the CDR3 is TGTGCCAGCAGCCAGCTGGGGGACTCTGGGGCCAACGTCCTGACTTTC. Amino acids: CASSQLGDSGANVLTF.

V usage is TRBV11-3 and J usage is TRBJ2-6; D ambiguous. The CDR3 is 13 residues long. Trimming took 0 bases from V and 7 from J, leaving 4 bases between them. Germline CDR1 reads SGHNT; CDR2 reads YENEEA. The CDR3 loop reads CASSLDYANVLTF. CDR3 DNA: TGTGCCAGCAGCTTAGATTATGCCAACGTCCTGACTTTC. Together with reference TRBV11-3 and TRBJ2-6, the CDR3 gives the full variable domain: EAGVVQSPRYKIIEKKQPVAFWCNPISGHNTLYWYLQNLGQGPELLIRYENEEAVDDSQLPKDRFSAERLKGVDSTLKIQPAELGDSAVYLCASSLDYANVLTFGAGSRLTVL.

The chain has TRBV10-2 and TRBJ2-1; 10 bases match TRBD2. Germline trimming cut 6 bases from V and 8 bases from J; bases unmatched to any gene: 10. CDR3 length: 15 amino acids. CDR1 and CDR2 from the germline V gene are WSHSY and SAAADI. The CDR3 DNA is TGCGCCAGCAGGGATACGGGACTAGCGTATGATGAGCAGTTCTTC. Translation: CASRDTGLAYDEQFF.

As to this clone: The germline gene is not matched at one end of the junction; a read error may be the cause. The chain carries TRBV11-2 and TRBJ2-7, with 7 bases matching TRBD1. The CDR3 length is 15 residues. Per germline, CDR1 SGHAT and CDR2 FQNNGV. In DNA form, the CDR3 reads TGTGCCAACAGCCCCCTGACAGGGCCTTTGGACGAGCAGTACTTC. It yields the protein CANSPLTGPLDEQYF.

This chain joins TRBV5-1 and TRBJ2-5; D gene unclear. Germline loops: CDR1 SGHRS, CDR2 YFSETQ. The CDR3 covers 12 residues. Trimming pared 6 bases from V and 1 base from J, leaving 7 bases between. The CDR3, as DNA: TGCGCCAGCAAACAGTCCCAAGAGACCCAGTACTTC. Its translation is CASKQSQETQYF.

As to this clone: Other nucleotide sequences from this sample produce the same CDR3. V usage is TRBV4-3 and J usage is TRBJ2-5, with 12 bases aligning to TRBD1. The V gene's germline CDR1 is LGHNA and CDR2 YSLEER. The V and J ends lost 3 bases and 5 bases, in that order; junction bases with no gene match: 1. There are 14 residues in the CDR3. CDR3 loop: CASSQGQGAETQYF. CDR3 sequence (DNA): TGCGCCAGCAGCCAGGGACAGGGGGCCGAGACCCAGTACTTC.

This clone was seen only a few times. The rearrangement uses TRBV5-1 and TRBJ2-1; possibly TRBD1 or TRBD2 for D (5 bases each). Germline V CDR1 and CDR2: SGHRS, YFSETQ. Trimming stripped 2 bases from V and 10 bases from J, with 16 bases between. The CDR3 covers 14 residues. The DNA for the CDR3 is TGCGCCAGCAGCTTCGGTGAGGGGCTAGAGGAGCAGTTCTTC. Residues: CASSFGEGLEEQFF.

This clone turned up a few times. The chain combines TRBV30 with TRBJ2-2; TRBD2 matches at 11 bases. V trimming: 4 bases; J trimming: 7 bases; junction bases outside the gene matches: 11. This CDR3 is 16 amino acids long. The germline CDR1 and CDR2 sequences are GTSNPN and SVGIG (reference sequence). The CDR3: CAWTRLAGGRGGELFF. CDR3 bases: TGTGCCTGGACTCGTCTAGCGGGAGGAAGGGGCGGGGAGCTGTTTTTT.

V is TRBV6-5 and J is TRBJ2-3; D is undetermined. The length of the CDR3 is 15 residues. CDR1 MNHEY and CDR2 SVGAGI come from the germline V gene. Trimming stripped 6 bases from V and 0 bases from J, with 13 bases between. The CDR3: CASREWTSSTDTQYF. CDR3 nucleotides: TGTGCCAGCAGAGAATGGACGTCTAGCACAGATACGCAGTATTTT.

This clone turned up a few times. This chain joins TRBV30 and TRBJ1-1; 7 nucleotides align to TRBD1. The ends lost 3 bases at V and 0 bases at J; junction bases unmatched: 7. CDR1 GTSNPN and CDR2 SVGIG come from the germline V gene (reference sequence). The CDR3 totals 15 residues. The CDR3, as DNA: TGTGCCTGGAGCCGACAGGGCAGACTGAACACTGAAGCTTTCTTT. It is translated as CAWSRQGRLNTEAFF.

This clone was observed a handful of times. V gene TRBV18 combines with J gene TRBJ2-1, with D perhaps matching TRBD2 (7 bases). Trimming pared 8 bases from V and 5 bases from J, leaving 13 bases between. Germline lookup yields CDR1 KGHSH and CDR2 LQKENI. The CDR3 runs 13 residues. CDR3 in DNA: TGTGCCAGCGCGGGGGCGCAAAACAATGAGCAGTTCTTC. Protein sequence: CASAGAQNNEQFF.

The chain combines TRBV30 with TRBJ2-1; the D is unclear. This CDR3 spans 13 amino acids. Trimming took off 2 bases at V and 4 bases at J, with 9 bases between the two ends. The germline gives CDR1 GTSNPN, CDR2 SVGIG (reference sequence). CDR3 DNA sequence: TGTGCCTGGAGTCGGCAGTCTTACAATGAGCAGTTCTTC. This gives the protein CAWSRQSYNEQFF.

V and J are TRBV7-9 and TRBJ2-1; 7 positions match TRBD2. The germline gives CDR1 SEHNR, CDR2 FQNEAQ (reference sequence). V trimming: 7 bases; J trimming: 5 bases; junction bases outside the gene matches: 17. This CDR3 is 17 amino acids long. CDR3 protein: CASKARASGWVDNEQFF. The CDR3 DNA is TGTGCCAGCAAAGCAAGGGCTAGCGGTTGGGTTGACAATGAGCAGTTCTTC.

The chain combines TRBV25-1 with TRBJ2-5; D is tentatively TRBD1 or TRBD2 (5 bases each). This CDR3 has 14 residues. V was clipped by 4 bases and J by 3 bases, with 12 bases between them. The germline gives CDR1 MGHDK, CDR2 SYGVNS. The CDR3 reads CASSALGRKETQYF. The DNA for the CDR3 is TGTGCCAGCAGTGCATTGGGACGCAAAGAGACCCAGTACTTC.

The chain uses TRBV18 and TRBJ1-2; a weak D match, TRBD1 (5 bases). With 3 bases removed from V and 8 bases from J, the gap between germline ends came to 16 bases. The germline CDR1 and CDR2 sequences are KGHSH and LQKENI. This CDR3 has 14 amino acids. The CDR3 region is CASSPRAGIEGYTF. The CDR3 coding sequence is TGTGCCAGCTCACCCAGGGCCGGTATCGAGGGCTACACCTTC.

The CDR3 protein is CASSSRQGTGELFF. The CDR3 bases are TGTGCCAGCAGCTCGCGACAGGGGACCGGGGAGCTGTTTTTT. The chain combines TRBV7-3 with TRBJ2-2, with 8 bases lining up with TRBD1. Germline CDR1 SGHTA, CDR2 FQGTGA. The junction had 3 bases not matched to a gene; V was cut back by 4 bases and J by 5 bases. The CDR3 loop spans 14 amino acids.

This chain uses TRBV6-5 with TRBJ2-3; perhaps D is TRBD1 or TRBD2 (5 bases each). This CDR3 is 12 amino acids long. V lost 4 bases and J lost 7, with 9 bases in between. In germline, CDR1 is MNHEY, CDR2 SVGAGI. Written as DNA, the CDR3 is TGTGCCAGCAGTTCTCGGGACCATACGCAGTATTTT. It codes for CASSSRDHTQYF.

A few counts support this clone. The chain combines TRBV7-6 with TRBJ1-3, with D unclear. This CDR3 contains 15 residues. The germline CDR1 and CDR2 sequences are SGHVS and FNYEAQ. V dropped 1 base and J dropped 4 bases, with 11 bases sitting between them. CDR3: CASSLDRGKGNTIYF. The CDR3 region has the DNA TGTGCCAGCAGCTTAGATCGGGGAAAAGGAAACACCATATATTTT. Full variable domain (outside the CDR3, taken from reference TRBV7-6 and TRBJ1-3): GAGVSQSPRYKVTKRGQDVALRCDPISGHVSLYWYRQALGQGPEFLTYFNYEAQQDKSGLPNDRFSAERPEGSISTLTIQRTEQRDSAMYRCASSLDRGKGNTIYFGEGSWLTVV.

This clone appeared a few times. V usage is TRBV6-5 and J usage is TRBJ2-5; 7 bases agree with TRBD1. This CDR3 is built from 14 residues. Trimming took 6 bases from V and 7 from J; bases not matched to a gene: 11. Germline V CDR1 and CDR2: MNHEY, SVGAGI. CDR3 sequence: CASSKPPAGGTQYF. The CDR3 DNA reads as TGTGCCAGCAGCAAACCTCCGGCAGGGGGGACCCAGTACTTC.

This clone was seen more than once but under ten times. In nucleotides, the CDR3 is TGTGCCAGCAGCTTAGTTTTAAGGACTTCCGTCAACCAGTTCTTC. Its translation: CASSLVLRTSVNQFF. This sequence joins TRBV7-9 and TRBJ2-1; perhaps TRBD2 as D (5 bases). The length of the CDR3 is 15 residues. The V and J ends lost 1 base and 13 bases respectively, with 20 bases between them. Germline V gene sequence: CDR1 SEHNR, CDR2 FQNEAQ (reference sequence). Complete variable domain (other parts from reference TRBV7-9 and TRBJ2-1): DTGVSQNPRHKITKRGQNVTFRCDPISEHNRLYWYRQTLGQGPEFLTYFQNEAQLEKSRLLSDRFSAERPKGSFSTLEIQRTEQGDSAMYLCASSLVLRTSVNQFFGPGTRLTVL.

V and J are TRBV2 and TRBJ1-5; no definite D call. CDR3 length equals 14 residues. Trimming cost V 2 bases and J 6 bases, with 11 bases left between them. In germline, CDR1 is SNHLY, CDR2 FYNNEI. The CDR3 region is CASSETNLVQPQHF. CDR3 DNA: TGTGCCAGCAGTGAAACAAATCTAGTTCAGCCCCAGCATTTT.

The chain joins TRBV7-9 to TRBJ1-2, with a possible D match to TRBD1 (6 bases). The V end was cut by 4 bases, the J end by 2 bases, with 11 bases between. Germline CDR1 is SEHNR and CDR2 is FQNEAQ (reference sequence). This CDR3 has 14 residues. CDR3 protein: CASSSPDRNYGYTF. For the CDR3, the DNA is TGTGCCAGCAGCTCGCCGGACAGAAACTATGGCTACACCTTC.

Only a few counts were recorded for this clone. The V gene is TRBV30, the J gene TRBJ2-3; TRBD1 is a possible D gene (5 bases). This CDR3 contains 13 residues. Germline-derived CDR1 and CDR2 are GTSNPN and SVGIG (reference sequence). Trimming cost V 6 bases and J 4 bases, with 14 bases left between them. The CDR3 DNA reads as TGTGCCTGCCGTAGACAGTCATCAGATACGCAGTATTTT. Residues: CACRRQSSDTQYF.